A selection of T cell receptor beta chains follows, all from one sample in a study of response to subunit inactivated influenza vaccine. TCRdb recomputed calls from the RT-PCR reads with MiXCR, one row per CDR3 protein. Of hundreds of thousands of distinct CDR3 sequences listed, roughly 12% are singletons. The sample also formed part of further work on T cells expressing NK-cell markers.

The source material was PBMCs from blood, sampled on the day of vaccination. These receptors originate from a man aged 50 to 60 who received an inactivated influenza vaccine. Each CDR3 is given with its conserved first and last residue. Each record gives: D gene, V gene, J gene, clone size, CDR3 length, CDR3 protein, CDR3 DNA. A D gene is named only where the DNA matches it firmly. Some rows have no size entry. The others give once, few or many, or a class for an expanded clone.

d_call: .
v_call: TRBV5-1
j_call: TRBJ2-3
clone_size: .
cdr3_length: 14
cdr3_aa: CASGTGKPSDTQYF
cdr3_nt: TGCGCCAGCGGGACTGGAAAGCCGTCAGATACGCAGTATTTT

d_call: .
v_call: TRBV11-2
j_call: TRBJ2-3
clone_size: .
cdr3_length: 18
cdr3_aa: CASSLDPTSSTSTDTQYF
cdr3_nt: TGTGCCAGCAGCTTAGATCCCACTAGCAGTACTAGCACAGATACGCAGTATTTT

d_call: .
v_call: TRBV10-3
j_call: TRBJ2-2
clone_size: many
cdr3_length: 11
cdr3_aa: CAISETGELFF
cdr3_nt: TGTGCCATCAGTGAAACCGGGGAGCTGTTTTTT

d_call: .
v_call: TRBV29-1
j_call: TRBJ2-3
clone_size: once
cdr3_length: 12
cdr3_aa: CSAGHGTDTQYF
cdr3_nt: TGCAGCGCAGGACACGGCACAGATACGCAGTATTTT

d_call: TRBD2
v_call: TRBV19
j_call: TRBJ2-1
clone_size: few
cdr3_length: 15
cdr3_aa: CASSMVSGTTNEQFF
cdr3_nt: TGTGCCAGTAGTATGGTTAGCGGGACGACCAATGAGCAGTTCTTC

d_call: TRBD2
v_call: TRBV24-1
j_call: TRBJ2-1
clone_size: .
cdr3_length: 16
cdr3_aa: CATSDSGLAGVLEQFF
cdr3_nt: TGTGCCACCAGTGATTCGGGACTAGCGGGAGTACTCGAGCAGTTCTTC

d_call: .
v_call: TRBV11-2
j_call: TRBJ2-1
clone_size: .
cdr3_length: 14
cdr3_aa: CASSLDPANNEQFF
cdr3_nt: TGTGCCAGCAGCTTAGATCCGGCTAACAATGAGCAGTTCTTC

d_call: .
v_call: TRBV7-9
j_call: TRBJ1-6
clone_size: .
cdr3_length: 15
cdr3_aa: CASSLGTRGILPLHF
cdr3_nt: TGTGCCAGCAGCTTAGGCACAAGGGGGATCCTACCCCTCCACTTT

d_call: TRBD2
v_call: TRBV7-6
j_call: TRBJ2-3
clone_size: .
cdr3_length: 14
cdr3_aa: CASSLLAGDDTQYF
cdr3_nt: TGTGCCAGCAGCTTATTAGCGGGGGATGATACGCAGTATTTT

d_call: TRBD2
v_call: TRBV20-1
j_call: TRBJ2-1
clone_size: .
cdr3_length: 14
cdr3_aa: CSARSGRAYNEQFF
cdr3_nt: TGCAGTGCTAGATCCGGGAGGGCCTACAATGAGCAGTTCTTC

d_call: .
v_call: TRBV20-1
j_call: TRBJ2-3
clone_size: .
cdr3_length: 13
cdr3_aa: CSAMTTPTDTQYF
cdr3_nt: TGCAGTGCTATGACTACTCCCACAGATACGCAGTATTTT

d_call: TRBD2
v_call: TRBV7-9
j_call: TRBJ2-1
clone_size: .
cdr3_length: 17
cdr3_aa: CASSLWTSGSSYNEQFF
cdr3_nt: TGTGCCAGCAGCCTCTGGACTAGCGGGAGCTCCTACAATGAGCAGTTCTTC

d_call: .
v_call: TRBV24-1
j_call: TRBJ2-1
clone_size: .
cdr3_length: 13
cdr3_aa: CATKSSSYNEQFF
cdr3_nt: TGTGCCACCAAATCATCCTCCTACAATGAGCAGTTCTTC

d_call: .
v_call: TRBV7-9
j_call: TRBJ1-2
clone_size: few
cdr3_length: 13
cdr3_aa: CASSFRQDYGYTF
cdr3_nt: TGTGCCAGCAGCTTCAGGCAGGACTATGGCTACACCTTC

d_call: .
v_call: TRBV4-3
j_call: TRBJ2-5
clone_size: few
cdr3_length: 13
cdr3_aa: CASSQAASQTQYF
cdr3_nt: TGCGCCAGCAGCCAAGCAGCGTCGCAGACCCAGTACTTC

d_call: TRBD2
v_call: TRBV7-9
j_call: TRBJ2-7
clone_size: few
cdr3_length: 13
cdr3_aa: CASSLTSEDEQYF
cdr3_nt: TGTGCCAGCAGCTTGACTAGCGAAGACGAGCAGTACTTC

d_call: .
v_call: TRBV6-1
j_call: TRBJ1-4
clone_size: many
cdr3_length: 15
cdr3_aa: CASSLGGVTNEKLFF
cdr3_nt: TGTGCCAGCAGTCTAGGGGGGGTTACCAATGAAAAACTGTTTTTT

d_call: TRBD2
v_call: TRBV2
j_call: TRBJ2-3
clone_size: few
cdr3_length: 15
cdr3_aa: CASRGLAGGPDTQYF
cdr3_nt: TGTGCCAGCAGGGGACTAGCGGGGGGGCCAGATACGCAGTATTTT

d_call: TRBD1
v_call: TRBV20-1
j_call: TRBJ2-4
clone_size: .
cdr3_length: 15
cdr3_aa: CSASLGQGAGNIQYF
cdr3_nt: TGCAGTGCTAGCCTGGGACAGGGGGCAGGAAACATTCAGTACTTC

d_call: TRBD2
v_call: TRBV4-3
j_call: TRBJ2-3
clone_size: few
cdr3_length: 15
cdr3_aa: CASSQVAGGSDTQYF
cdr3_nt: TGCGCCAGCAGCCAAGTTGCGGGGGGCTCAGATACGCAGTATTTT

d_call: .
v_call: TRBV11-2
j_call: TRBJ2-3
clone_size: .
cdr3_length: 18
cdr3_aa: CASSFSLRLPGGTDTQYF
cdr3_nt: TGTGCCAGCAGCTTTTCCTTGCGCCTACCCGGGGGCACAGATACGCAGTATTTT

d_call: .
v_call: TRBV20-1
j_call: TRBJ2-7
clone_size: .
cdr3_length: 15
cdr3_aa: CSAKWAGTGNYEQYF
cdr3_nt: TGCAGTGCTAAGTGGGCCGGGACTGGGAACTACGAGCAGTACTTC

d_call: TRBD1
v_call: TRBV5-1
j_call: TRBJ1-6
clone_size: few
cdr3_length: 16
cdr3_aa: CASSYFTGTEGSPLHF
cdr3_nt: TGCGCCAGCAGCTATTTCACCGGGACAGAAGGTTCACCCCTCCACTTT

d_call: .
v_call: TRBV10-3
j_call: TRBJ2-7
clone_size: few
cdr3_length: 16
cdr3_aa: CAISELGDGNSYEQYF
cdr3_nt: TGTGCCATCAGTGAGCTAGGCGACGGGAACTCCTACGAGCAGTACTTC

d_call: .
v_call: TRBV20-1
j_call: TRBJ2-5
clone_size: .
cdr3_length: 13
cdr3_aa: CSARDRVGETQYF
cdr3_nt: TGCAGTGCTAGAGACAGGGTTGGGGAGACCCAGTACTTC

d_call: TRBD1
v_call: TRBV6-1
j_call: TRBJ1-4
clone_size: .
cdr3_length: 15
cdr3_aa: CASTATGNTNEKLFF
cdr3_nt: TGTGCCAGCACCGCGACAGGGAACACTAATGAAAAACTGTTTTTT

d_call: TRBD2
v_call: TRBV15
j_call: TRBJ2-7
clone_size: few
cdr3_length: 16
cdr3_aa: CATSRGLAGGPDEQYF
cdr3_nt: TGTGCCACCAGCAGGGGACTAGCGGGAGGGCCCGACGAGCAGTACTTC